The 15 T cell receptor beta chains given below trace back to one sample, sequenced in a study of early T cells in non-severe SARS-CoV-2 infection. TCRdb reanalysed the 5' RACE reads using MiXCR and keeps one entry per CDR3 protein. The sample yields about 49,000 distinct CDR3 sequences, about an eighth seen once. Sample: whole blood. These receptors originate from an adult who was a healthcare worker with PCR-confirmed SARS-CoV-2 infection or an uninfected control (not recorded which).

This clonotype was seen at least ten times. This chain uses TRBV11-2 with TRBJ2-1; D is unclear. With 2 bases removed from V and 0 bases from J, the gap between germline ends came to 8 bases. Germline loops: CDR1 SGHAT, CDR2 FQNNGV. This CDR3 is 15 amino acids long. CDR3 residues: CASSLLSISYNEQFF. CDR3 DNA: TGTGCCAGCAGCTTACTGAGTATCTCCTACAATGAGCAGTTCTTC.

This clonotype occurred many times. The chain couples TRBV7-2 to TRBJ2-7, with D perhaps TRBD2 (6 bases). Trimming stripped 5 bases from V and 1 base from J, with 15 bases between. Germline-derived CDR1 and CDR2 are SGHTA and FQGNSA. The CDR3 is 15 amino acids. The DNA for the CDR3 is TGTGCCAGCAGCGCACGGGGGAGACAGTCCTACGAGCAGTACTTC. Its protein is CASSARGRQSYEQYF.

V gene TRBV11-2 combines with J gene TRBJ1-2; 7 positions agree with TRBD1. V trimming: 5 bases; J trimming: 10 bases; junction bases outside the gene matches: 10. The CDR3 length is 13 residues. Germline CDR1 SGHAT, CDR2 FQNNGV. The DNA of the CDR3 is TGTGCCAGCAGCACAGGGGTTACAGCGGACTACACCTTC. Translated, it gives CASSTGVTADYTF.

The V gene is TRBV7-2, the J gene TRBJ2-7; D unresolved. Germline CDR1 reads SGHTA; CDR2 reads FQGNSA. This CDR3 spans 16 amino acids. Trimming removed 2 bases from V and 5 bases from J, with 19 bases in between. In nucleotides, the CDR3 is TGTGCCAGCAGCTTATATCCCCCACCGATAGGGCACGAGCAGTACTTC. Protein product: CASSLYPPPIGHEQYF.

This clonotype was seen a few times. The CDR3 DNA reads as TGCAGTGCTTATACCGGGACTAGCGGGAATGAGCAGTTCTTC. This encodes CSAYTGTSGNEQFF. The chain recombines TRBV20-1 with TRBJ2-1; the match to TRBD2 covers 12 bases. Germline CDR1 reads DFQATT; CDR2 reads SNEGSKA (reference sequence). The trim removed 5 bases at V and 7 bases at J, leaving 6 bases unmatched. This CDR3 contains 14 residues.

With regard to this clonotype: A read error may account for a junction end that differs from germline. The V call is TRBV13, the J call TRBJ2-7; TRBD2 matches 9 bases. Germline assignment: CDR1 PRHDT and CDR2 FYEKMQ (reference sequence). The CDR3 has 16 amino acids. The CDR3 bases are TGTGCCAGCGGCTTAGGGGGAGCTAGCGGGGCCTACGAGCAGTACTTC. Its protein product is CASGLGGASGAYEQYF.

Ten or more counts support this clonotype. V is TRBV19 and J is TRBJ2-7, with 10 positions matching TRBD2. Losses at the gene ends were 6 bases for V and 1 base for J; bases not matched to a gene: 3. Germline values: CDR1 LNHDA, CDR2 SQIVND (reference sequence). The CDR3 consists of 14 residues. The CDR3 protein is CASRGLARSYEQYF. For the CDR3, the DNA is TGTGCCAGTAGGGGACTAGCGAGGTCCTACGAGCAGTACTTC. Drawing the rest from reference TRBV19 and TRBJ2-7, the complete variable domain is DGGITQSPKYLFRKEGQNVTLSCEQNLNHDAMYWYRQDPGQGLRLIYYSQIVNDFQKGDIAEGYSVSREKKESFPLTVTSAQKNPTAFYLCASRGLARSYEQYFGPGTRLTVT.

This clonotype has ten or more counts. The chain couples TRBV7-3 to TRBJ2-2, with TRBD1 matching over 10 bases. Per germline, CDR1 SGHTA and CDR2 FQGTGA. The CDR3 contains 13 residues. The junction had 0 bases not matched to a gene; V was cut back by 5 bases and J by 6 bases. CDR3 residues: CASSGQGAGELFF. CDR3 coding DNA: TGTGCCAGCAGCGGACAGGGGGCCGGGGAGCTGTTTTTT. Filled out from reference TRBV7-3 and TRBJ2-2, the complete variable domain reads GAGVSQTPSNKVTEKGKYVELRCDPISGHTALYWYRQSLGQGPEFLIYFQGTGAADDSGLPNDRFFAVRPEGSVSTLKIQRTERGDSAVYLCASSGQGAGELFFGEGSRLTVL.

This clonotype was found many times. The rearrangement links TRBV2 to TRBJ2-3; TRBD2 agrees at 14 bases. The ends lost 6 bases at V and 5 bases at J; junction bases unmatched: 7. The CDR3 contains 16 residues. Looked up from germline, CDR1 is SNHLY and CDR2 is FYNNEI. The chain's CDR3 is CASRKGTSGRGDTQYF. The CDR3 DNA sequence: TGTGCCAGCAGGAAGGGGACTAGCGGGAGAGGAGATACGCAGTATTTT.

This clonotype turned up a few times. The CDR3 is CASSPDTGEKAFF. Written as DNA, the CDR3 is TGTGCCAGCAGTCCAGATACAGGGGAGAAGGCTTTCTTT. This chain connects TRBV12-3 or TRBV12-4 to TRBJ1-1; TRBD1 matches 7 bases. V gave up 5 bases and J gave up 11 bases; unmatched junction bases: 11. The CDR3 covers 13 residues.

As regards this clonotype: A much bigger clone sits one base away, suggesting this may be a read error. V and J are TRBV6-1 and TRBJ2-3, with TRBD1 matching over 10 bases. This CDR3 is built from 18 residues. The V and J ends lost 6 bases and 5 bases, in that order; junction bases with no gene match: 17. Looked up from germline, CDR1 is MNHNS and CDR2 is SASEGT. The CDR3 DNA sequence: TGTGCCAGCAGGGTAGGAATTCTTCCGGGACAGGGGATAGATACGCAGTATTTT. As protein: CASRVGILPGQGIDTQYF.

Comments on this clonotype: A single base separates this from a much larger clone, so it may be a read error. This chain links TRBV29-1 with TRBJ1-1; D gene unclear. CDR1 is SQVTM, CDR2 ANQGSEA, per germline. The CDR3 is 11 amino acids. V was trimmed by 3 bases and J by 1 base, leaving 3 bases between them. The chain's CDR3 is CSVDRNTEAFF. Written as DNA, the CDR3 is TGCAGCGTTGATAGGAACACTGAAGCTTTCTTT.

This clonotype was observed many times. The chain has TRBV6-5 and TRBJ2-7, with 7 bases identical to TRBD2. V shed 6 bases, J shed 4 bases, and the junction held 6 bases outside the gene matches. The CDR3 contains 13 residues. Germline CDR1 MNHEY, CDR2 SVGAGI. In DNA form, the CDR3 reads TGTGCCAGCAGCCGCGGGGGTTTTTACGAGCAGTACTTC. As protein: CASSRGGFYEQYF.

In its sample, this clonotype was seen a few times. V gene TRBV20-1 combines with J gene TRBJ2-7; 11 nucleotides agree with TRBD1. The CDR3 contains 19 residues. J gave up 2 bases and V 0 bases, and 15 bases lay outside the gene matches. Germline V gene sequence: CDR1 DFQATT, CDR2 SNEGSKA (reference sequence). The CDR3 sequence: CSARDLQGQGGFSAYEQYF. In DNA form, the CDR3 reads TGCAGTGCTAGAGATCTTCAGGGACAGGGGGGGTTCAGCGCCTACGAGCAGTACTTC.

This clonotype was recorded many times. The chain couples TRBV12-3 or TRBV12-4 to TRBJ2-7; D gene uncertain. The length of the CDR3 is 12 residues. The V and J ends lost 6 bases and 0 bases respectively, with 6 bases between them. The DNA for the CDR3 is TGTGCCAGCAGACGTACCTCCTACGAGCAGTACTTC. Encoded protein: CASRRTSYEQYF.